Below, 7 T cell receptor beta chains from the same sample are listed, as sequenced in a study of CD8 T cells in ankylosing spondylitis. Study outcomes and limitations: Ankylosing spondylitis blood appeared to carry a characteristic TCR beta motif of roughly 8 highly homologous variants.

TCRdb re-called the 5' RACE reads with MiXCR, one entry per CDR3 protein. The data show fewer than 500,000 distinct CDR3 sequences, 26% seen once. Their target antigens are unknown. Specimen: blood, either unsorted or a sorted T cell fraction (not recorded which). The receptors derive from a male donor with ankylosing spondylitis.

The DNA of the CDR3 is TGTGCCAGCATGTTCAAAGGGGGAATCAGCAATCAGCCCCAGCATTTT. Translation: CASMFKGGISNQPQHF. The rearrangement uses TRBV27 and TRBJ1-5; D is perhaps TRBD1 (6 bases). Germline values: CDR1 MNHEY, CDR2 SMNVEV (reference sequence). The CDR3 sequence is 16 residues long. V was pared by 7 bases and J by 1 base, with 17 bases between.

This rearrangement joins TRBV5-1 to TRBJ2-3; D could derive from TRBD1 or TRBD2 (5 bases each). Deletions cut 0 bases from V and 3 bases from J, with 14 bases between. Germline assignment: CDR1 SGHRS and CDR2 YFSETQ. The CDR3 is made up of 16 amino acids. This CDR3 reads CASSLEGSPGTDTQYF. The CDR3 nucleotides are TGCGCCAGCAGCTTGGAGGGGAGTCCGGGGACAGATACGCAGTATTTT. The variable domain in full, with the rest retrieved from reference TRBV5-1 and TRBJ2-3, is KAGVTQTPRYLIKTRGQQVTLSCSPISGHRSVSWYQQTPGQGLQFLFEYFSETQRNKGNFPGRFSGRQFSNSRSEMNVSTLELGDSALYLCASSLEGSPGTDTQYFGPGTRLTVL.

The CDR3 region is CAISVSTGNDFTDTQYF. CDR3 in DNA: TGTGCCATCAGTGTCTCGACAGGGAACGACTTCACAGATACGCAGTATTTT. This chain uses TRBV10-3 with TRBJ2-3, with TRBD1 matching over 7 bases. The CDR3 spans 17 residues. CDR1 is ENHRY, CDR2 SYGVKD, per germline. V lost 4 bases to trimming and J lost 2 bases; unmatched junction nucleotides: 12.

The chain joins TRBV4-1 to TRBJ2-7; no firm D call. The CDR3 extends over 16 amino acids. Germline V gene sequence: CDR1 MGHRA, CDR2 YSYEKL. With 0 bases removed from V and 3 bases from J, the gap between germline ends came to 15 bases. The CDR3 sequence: CASSQDLSLLIYEQYV. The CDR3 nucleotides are TGCGCCAGCAGCCAAGATCTAAGCCTCCTGATCTACGAGCAGTACGTC.

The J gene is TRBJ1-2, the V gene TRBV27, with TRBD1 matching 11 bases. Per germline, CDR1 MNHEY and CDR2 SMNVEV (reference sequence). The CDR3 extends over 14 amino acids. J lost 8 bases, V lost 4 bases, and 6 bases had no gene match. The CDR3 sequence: CASSSDRGLGGYTF. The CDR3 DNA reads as TGTGCCAGCAGTTCGGACAGGGGGCTAGGAGGCTACACCTTC.

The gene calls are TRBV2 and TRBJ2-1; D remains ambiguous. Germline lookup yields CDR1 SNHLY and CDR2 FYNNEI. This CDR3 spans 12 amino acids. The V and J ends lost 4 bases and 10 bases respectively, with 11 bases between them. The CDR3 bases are TGTGCCAGCAGTGGGAGTAGGAAGGAGCAGTTCTTC. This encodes CASSGSRKEQFF.

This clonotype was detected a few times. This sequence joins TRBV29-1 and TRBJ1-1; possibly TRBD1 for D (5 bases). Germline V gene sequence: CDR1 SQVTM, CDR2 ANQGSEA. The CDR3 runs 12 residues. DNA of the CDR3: TGCAGTGGAGACCCCGGGACCGAGGAAGCTTTCTTT. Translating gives CSGDPGTEEAFF.